This TCR beta chain was found in a study of T cells in Graves' hyperthyroidism and ophthalmopathy. Researchers amplified the TCR beta CDR3 regions from RNA transcripts. Initially, a first-round RT-PCR of the TCR CDR3 employed the HTBI primer set. TCRdb ran MiXCR on the multiplex PCR reads and lists one entry per CDR3 protein. The sample includes about 740,000 distinct CDR3 sequences, 14% of them seen just once. This clonotype was detected once. Trimming took off 3 bases at V and 0 bases at J, with 5 bases between the two ends. CDR1 is ENHRY, CDR2 SYGVKD, per germline. This CDR3 spans 13 amino acids. The TCR originated in a woman under 30 with Graves' hyperthyroidism. The chain is built from TRBV10-3 and TRBJ1-1; D remains unclear. The sequencing sample was made of blood. The chain's CDR3 is CAISDNLNTEAFF. As DNA, the CDR3 is TGTGCCATCAGTGACAACTTGAACACTGAAGCTTTCTTT.